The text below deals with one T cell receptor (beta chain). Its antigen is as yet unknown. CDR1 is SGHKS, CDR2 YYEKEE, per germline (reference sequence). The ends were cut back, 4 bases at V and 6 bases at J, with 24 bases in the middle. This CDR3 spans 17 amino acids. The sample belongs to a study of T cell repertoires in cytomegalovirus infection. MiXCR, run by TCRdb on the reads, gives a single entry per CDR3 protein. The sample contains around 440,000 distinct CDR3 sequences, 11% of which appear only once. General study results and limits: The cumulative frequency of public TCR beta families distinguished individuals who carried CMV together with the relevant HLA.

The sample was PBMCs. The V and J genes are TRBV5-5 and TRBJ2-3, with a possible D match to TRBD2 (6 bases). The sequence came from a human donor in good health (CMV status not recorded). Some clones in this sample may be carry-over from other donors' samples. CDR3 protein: CASSGGTYPPWGDTQYF. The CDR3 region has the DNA TGTGCCAGCAGCGGGGGGACGTACCCTCCCTGGGGGGATACGCAGTATTTT.